The source of this T cell receptor (beta chain) is a study of OX40 agonist ivuxolimab in advanced cancers. Study-wide background: Across the patients, intravenous ivuxolimab was delivered every 2 weeks at 0.01 to 10 mg/kg.

Germline CDR1 reads SGHTA; CDR2 reads FQGNSA. The trim removed 1 base at V and 5 bases at J, leaving 4 bases unmatched. The CDR3 is 14 residues long. Using immunoSEQ multiplex PCR, the repertoire was profiled, and TCRdb retains in-frame clones only, with some absent. Of about 70,000 clones detected, about 92% appear once; the ten largest clones hold 1% to 1.2%. The sequence derives from an adult with an advanced solid tumor such as melanoma, head and neck, liver or kidney cancer. The source was CD4+ or CD8+ T cells sorted from blood, collected in a trial of the OX40 agonist ivuxolimab. V is TRBV7-2 and J is TRBJ1-2; 7 bases agree with TRBD1. CDR3 amino acids: CASSLDAGGYGYTF. The CDR3 region has the DNA TGTGCCAGCAGCTTAGACGCAGGGGGGTATGGCTACACCTTC.